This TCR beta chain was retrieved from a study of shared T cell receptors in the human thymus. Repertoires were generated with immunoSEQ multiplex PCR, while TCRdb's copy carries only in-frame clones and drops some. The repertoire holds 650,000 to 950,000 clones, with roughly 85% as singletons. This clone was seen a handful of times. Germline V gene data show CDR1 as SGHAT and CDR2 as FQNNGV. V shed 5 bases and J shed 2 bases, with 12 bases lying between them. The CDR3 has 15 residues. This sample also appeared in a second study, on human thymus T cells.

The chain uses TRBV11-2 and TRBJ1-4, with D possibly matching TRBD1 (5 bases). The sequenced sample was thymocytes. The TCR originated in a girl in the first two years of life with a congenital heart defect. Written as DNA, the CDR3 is TGTGCCAGCAGCATCGACAGTTTCACTAATGAAAAACTGTTTTTT. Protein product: CASSIDSFTNEKLFF.